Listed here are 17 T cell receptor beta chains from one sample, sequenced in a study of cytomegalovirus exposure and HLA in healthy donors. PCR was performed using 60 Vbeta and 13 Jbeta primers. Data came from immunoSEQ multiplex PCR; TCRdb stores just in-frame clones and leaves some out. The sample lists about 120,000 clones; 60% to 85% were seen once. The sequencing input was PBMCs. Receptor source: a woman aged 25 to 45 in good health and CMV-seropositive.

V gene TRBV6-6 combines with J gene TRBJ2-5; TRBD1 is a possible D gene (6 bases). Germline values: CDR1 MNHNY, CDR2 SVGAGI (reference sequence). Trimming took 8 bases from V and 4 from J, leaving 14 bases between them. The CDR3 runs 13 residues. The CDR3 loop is CASQPLGAETQYF. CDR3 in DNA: TGTGCCAGCCAGCCTTTGGGGGCAGAGACCCAGTACTTC.

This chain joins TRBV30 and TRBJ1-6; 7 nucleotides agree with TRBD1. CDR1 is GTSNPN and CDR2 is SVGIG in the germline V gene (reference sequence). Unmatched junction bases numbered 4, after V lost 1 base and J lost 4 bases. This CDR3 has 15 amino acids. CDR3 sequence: CAWSAPGQYNSPLHF. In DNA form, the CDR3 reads TGTGCCTGGAGTGCCCCGGGACAGTATAATTCACCCCTCCACTTT. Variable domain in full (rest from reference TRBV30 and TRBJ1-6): SQTIHQWPATLVQPVGSPLSLECTVEGTSNPNLYWYRQAAGRGLQLLFYSVGIGQISSEVPQNLSASRPQDRQFILSSKKLLLSDSGFYLCAWSAPGQYNSPLHFGNGTRLTVT.

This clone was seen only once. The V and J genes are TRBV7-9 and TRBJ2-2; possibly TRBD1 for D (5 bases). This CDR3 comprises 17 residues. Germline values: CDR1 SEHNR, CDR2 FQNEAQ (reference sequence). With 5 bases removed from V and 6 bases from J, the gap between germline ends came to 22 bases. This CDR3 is CASSLGARVDLPGELFF. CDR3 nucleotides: TGTGCCAGCAGCCTAGGGGCCAGGGTGGATTTACCCGGGGAGCTGTTTTTT.

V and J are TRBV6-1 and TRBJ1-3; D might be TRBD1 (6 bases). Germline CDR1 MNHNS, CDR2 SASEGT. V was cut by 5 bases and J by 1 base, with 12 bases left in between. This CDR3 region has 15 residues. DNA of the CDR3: TGTGCCAGCAGTTGGGGGGGGCAGTCTGGAAACACCATATATTTT. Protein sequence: CASSWGGQSGNTIYF.

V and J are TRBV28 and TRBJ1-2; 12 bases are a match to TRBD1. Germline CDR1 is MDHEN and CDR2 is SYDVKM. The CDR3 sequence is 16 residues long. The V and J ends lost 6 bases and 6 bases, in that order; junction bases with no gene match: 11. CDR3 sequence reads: CASRQTGTGGKDGYTF. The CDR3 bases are TGTGCCAGCAGGCAGACCGGGACAGGGGGCAAAGATGGCTACACCTTC.

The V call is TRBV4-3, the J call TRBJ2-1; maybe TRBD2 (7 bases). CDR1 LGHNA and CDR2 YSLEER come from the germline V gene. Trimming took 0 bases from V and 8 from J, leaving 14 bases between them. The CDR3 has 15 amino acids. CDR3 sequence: CASSQEEGGVDEQFF. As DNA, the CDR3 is TGCGCCAGCAGCCAAGAGGAAGGGGGGGTCGATGAGCAGTTCTTC.

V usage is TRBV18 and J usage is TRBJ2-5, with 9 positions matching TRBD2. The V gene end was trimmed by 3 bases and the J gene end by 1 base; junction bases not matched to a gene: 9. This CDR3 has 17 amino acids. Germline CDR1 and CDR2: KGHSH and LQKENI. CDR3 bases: TGTGCCAGCTCACCCCTTACTAGCGGGTCGTTCCAAGAGACCCAGTACTTC. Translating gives CASSPLTSGSFQETQYF. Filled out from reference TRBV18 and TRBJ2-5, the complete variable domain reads NAGVMQNPRHLVRRRGQEARLRCSPMKGHSHVYWYRQLPEEGLKFMVYLQKENIIDESGMPKERFSAEFPKEGPSILRIQQVVRGDSAAYFCASSPLTSGSFQETQYFGPGTRLLVL.

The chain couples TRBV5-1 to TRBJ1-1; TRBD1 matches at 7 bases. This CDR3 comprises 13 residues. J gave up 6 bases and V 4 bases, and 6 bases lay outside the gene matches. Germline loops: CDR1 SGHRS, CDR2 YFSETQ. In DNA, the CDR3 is TGCGCCAGCAGCCAGCCGGGACAGTCTGAAGCTTTCTTT. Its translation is CASSQPGQSEAFF.

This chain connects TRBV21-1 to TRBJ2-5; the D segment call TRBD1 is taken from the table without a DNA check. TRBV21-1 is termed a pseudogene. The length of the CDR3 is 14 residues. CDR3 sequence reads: CARGVGPNQETQYF. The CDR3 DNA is TGTGCCAGAGGGGTAGGACCGAACCAAGAGACCCAGTACTTC.

CDR3 region: CASSPSDRGWIQPQHF. The CDR3 DNA reads as TGCGCCAGCAGCCCTTCGGACAGGGGGTGGATTCAGCCCCAGCATTTT. The chain joins TRBV4-1 to TRBJ1-5, with 10 bases fitting TRBD1. Germline V lookup: CDR1 MGHRA, CDR2 YSYEKL. J gave up 6 bases and V 4 bases, and 9 bases lay outside the gene matches. This CDR3 contains 16 residues.

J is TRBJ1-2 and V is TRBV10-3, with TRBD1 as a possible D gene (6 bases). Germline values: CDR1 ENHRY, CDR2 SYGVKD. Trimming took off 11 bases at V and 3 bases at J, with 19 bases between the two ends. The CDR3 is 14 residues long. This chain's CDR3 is CASDSMAGDYGYTF. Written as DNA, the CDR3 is TGTGCCTCCGATTCAATGGCAGGGGACTATGGCTACACCTTC.

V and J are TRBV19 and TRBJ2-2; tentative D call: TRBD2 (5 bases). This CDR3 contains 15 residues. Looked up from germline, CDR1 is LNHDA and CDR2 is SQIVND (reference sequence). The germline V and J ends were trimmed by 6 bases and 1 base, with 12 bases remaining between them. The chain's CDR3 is CASSLYRGNTGELFF. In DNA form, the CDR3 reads TGTGCCAGTAGCCTCTACCGGGGGAACACCGGGGAGCTGTTTTTT.

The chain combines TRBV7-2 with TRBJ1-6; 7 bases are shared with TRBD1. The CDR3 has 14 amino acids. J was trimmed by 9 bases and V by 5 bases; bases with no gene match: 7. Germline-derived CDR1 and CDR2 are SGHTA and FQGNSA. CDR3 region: CASSTHRGGSPLHF. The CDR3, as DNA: TGTGCCAGCAGCACCCACAGGGGTGGTTCACCCCTCCACTTT.

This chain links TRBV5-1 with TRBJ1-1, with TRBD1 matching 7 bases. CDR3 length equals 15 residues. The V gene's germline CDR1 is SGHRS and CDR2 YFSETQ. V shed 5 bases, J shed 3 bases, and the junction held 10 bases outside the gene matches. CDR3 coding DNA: TGCGCCAGCAGACGAGGGAAGGGGGCAGACACTGAAGCTTTCTTT. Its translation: CASRRGKGADTEAFF.

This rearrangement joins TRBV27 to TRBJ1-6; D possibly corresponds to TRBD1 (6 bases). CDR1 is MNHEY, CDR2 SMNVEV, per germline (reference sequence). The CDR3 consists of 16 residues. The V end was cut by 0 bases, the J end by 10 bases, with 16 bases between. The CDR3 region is CASSLSFGGAGSPLHF. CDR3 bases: TGTGCCAGCAGTTTATCGTTCGGGGGGGCTGGCTCACCCCTCCACTTT.

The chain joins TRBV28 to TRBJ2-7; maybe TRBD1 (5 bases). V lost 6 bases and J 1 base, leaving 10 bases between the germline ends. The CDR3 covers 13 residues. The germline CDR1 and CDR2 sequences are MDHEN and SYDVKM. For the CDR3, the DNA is TGTGCCAGCAGCCAGGGTCAGTCCTACGAGCAGTACTTC. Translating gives CASSQGQSYEQYF.

The DNA of the CDR3 is TGTGCCAGGAACGAGCGGGTTGTAGGCAATCAGCCCCAGCATTTT. Protein: CARNERVVGNQPQHF. The gene calls are TRBV7-3 and TRBJ1-5, with no clear D. The CDR3 length is 15 residues. Trimming left V 9 bases short and J 2 bases short, with 17 bases between. Germline lookup yields CDR1 SGHTA and CDR2 FQGTGA.